The clone carrying this T cell receptor (beta chain) was counted a few times. Its antigen is still unknown. This entry belongs to a study of beta chain features in type 1 diabetes. General observations from the study: All four CD4+ subsets from Type 1 diabetes patients carried moderately but significantly shorter TCRB CDR3s. Since sequencing was performed on cDNA, cells with high TCR expression could be over-represented.

A heparinised blood draw that averaged roughly 120 mL was obtained once from each donor. CD45RO/CCR7/CD25/CD127/CD95/CD27 sorting isolated CD4+ naive, central memory, regulatory and stem cell-like memory cells. TCRB transcripts that were expressed got sequenced, as all of the isolated RNA had been reverse transcribed. Clones were read by immunoSEQ multiplex PCR, and TCRdb kept only the in-frame ones, dropping some. The sample has some 900,000 clones; roughly a sixth are singletons. The sample taken for sequencing was naive CD4+ T cells from blood. This receptor was identified in a woman under 30 in good health.

The CDR3 spells CASSFSGYEQFF. CDR3 DNA: TGTGCCAGCAGCTTCTCGGGTTATGAGCAGTTCTTC. The J gene is TRBJ2-1, the V gene TRBV11-2, with no clear D. Looked up from germline, CDR1 is SGHAT and CDR2 is FQNNGV. The CDR3 has 12 residues. V lost 3 bases and J 8 bases, leaving 8 bases between the germline ends.